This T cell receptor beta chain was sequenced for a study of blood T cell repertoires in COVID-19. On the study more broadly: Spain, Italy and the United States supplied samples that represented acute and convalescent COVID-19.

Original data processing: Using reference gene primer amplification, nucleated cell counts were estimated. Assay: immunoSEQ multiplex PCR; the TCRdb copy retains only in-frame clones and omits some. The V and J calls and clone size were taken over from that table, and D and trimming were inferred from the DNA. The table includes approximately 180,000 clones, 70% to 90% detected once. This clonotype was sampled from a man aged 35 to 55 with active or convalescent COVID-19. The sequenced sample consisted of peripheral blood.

CDR3 sequence: CASRKTRRGESPLHF. Written as DNA, the CDR3 is TGTGCCAGCAGGAAGACCCGACGAGGAGAGTCACCCCTCCACTTT. J is TRBJ1-6 and V is TRBV6-5; no definite D call. V lost 6 bases to trimming and J lost 10 bases, with 19 bases between them. Germline-derived CDR1 and CDR2 are MNHEY and SVGAGI. This CDR3 is built from 15 residues.